This T cell receptor (beta chain) originates from a study of shared clonotypes between healthy human individuals. Study context: The study used three CD4 naive, three CD4 memory, two CD8 naive and one CD8 memory plate per donor.

The test was conducted at deep level. Produced via immunoSEQ multiplex PCR; TCRdb's table is partial and in-frame only. The sample holds millions of clones, more than 80% seen once. The study's findings and limits: Generation probabilities of non-shared clonotypes were lower (relative to those shared by all four donors). The study sampled only blood, and tissue repertoires likely differ.

A remark on this clone: The target antigen is unknown.

The sample consisted of naive CD4+ T cells from PBMCs. The sample's subset: CD45RA+ positively selected. The origin of this receptor is a man aged 18 to 29 in good health. Some clones in this sample may be carry-over from other donors' samples.

The chain's CDR3 is CASSLIGLAGGTGELFF. The CDR3 DNA sequence: TGTGCCAGCAGCTTAATTGGACTAGCGGGAGGGACCGGGGAGCTGTTTTTT. The chain joins TRBV7-2 to TRBJ2-2; 15 positions match TRBD2. CDR1 is SGHTA and CDR2 is FQGNSA in the germline V gene. The CDR3 totals 17 residues. With 2 bases clipped from V and 5 bases from J, the junction kept 3 bases outside the gene matches.